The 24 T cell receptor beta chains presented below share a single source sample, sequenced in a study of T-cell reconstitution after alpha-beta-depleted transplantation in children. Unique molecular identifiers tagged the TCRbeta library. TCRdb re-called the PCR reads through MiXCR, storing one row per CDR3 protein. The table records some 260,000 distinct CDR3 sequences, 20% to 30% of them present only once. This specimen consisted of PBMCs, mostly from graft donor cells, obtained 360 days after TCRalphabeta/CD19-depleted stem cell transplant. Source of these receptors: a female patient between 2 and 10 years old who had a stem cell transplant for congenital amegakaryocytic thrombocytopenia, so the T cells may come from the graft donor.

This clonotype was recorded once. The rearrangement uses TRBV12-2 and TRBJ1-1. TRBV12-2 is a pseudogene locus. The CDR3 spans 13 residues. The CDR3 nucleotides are TGTGCAAGTCGCCCCAAGCCGGACACTGAAGCTTTCTTT. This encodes CASRPKPDTEAFF.

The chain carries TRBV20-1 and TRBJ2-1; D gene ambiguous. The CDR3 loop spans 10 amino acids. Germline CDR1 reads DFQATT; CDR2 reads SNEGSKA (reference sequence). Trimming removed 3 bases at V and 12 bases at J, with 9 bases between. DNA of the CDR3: TGCAGTGCTAGGGGGTTGGGGCAGTTCTTC. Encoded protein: CSARGLGQFF.

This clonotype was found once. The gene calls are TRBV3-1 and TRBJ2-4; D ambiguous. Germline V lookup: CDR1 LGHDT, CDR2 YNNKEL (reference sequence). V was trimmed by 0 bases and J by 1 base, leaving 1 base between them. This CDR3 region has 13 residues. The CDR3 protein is CASSQDAKNIQYF. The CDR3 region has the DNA TGTGCCAGCAGCCAAGATGCCAAAAACATTCAGTACTTC.

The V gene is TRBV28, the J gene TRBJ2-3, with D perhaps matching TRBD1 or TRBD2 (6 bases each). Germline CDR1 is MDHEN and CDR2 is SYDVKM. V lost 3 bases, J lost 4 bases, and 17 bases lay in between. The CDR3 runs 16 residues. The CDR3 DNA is TGTGCCAGCAGTTTCGGCCCTCCGGGGGCGGCAGATACGCAGTATTTT. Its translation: CASSFGPPGAADTQYF.

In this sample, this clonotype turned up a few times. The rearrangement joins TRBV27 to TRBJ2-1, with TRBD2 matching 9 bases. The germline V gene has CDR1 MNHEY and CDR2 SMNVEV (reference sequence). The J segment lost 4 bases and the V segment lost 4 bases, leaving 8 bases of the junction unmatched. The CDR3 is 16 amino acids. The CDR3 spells CASSYLAGVGYNEQFF. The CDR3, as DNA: TGTGCCAGCAGTTACTTAGCGGGAGTAGGGTACAATGAGCAGTTCTTC.

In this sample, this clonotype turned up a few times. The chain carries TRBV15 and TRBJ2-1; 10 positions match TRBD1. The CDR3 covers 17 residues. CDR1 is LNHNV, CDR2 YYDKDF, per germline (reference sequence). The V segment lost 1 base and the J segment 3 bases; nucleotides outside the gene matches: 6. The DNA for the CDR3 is TGTGCCACCAGCAGAGGTCTAGGACAGGGGGGCTACAATGAGCAGTTCTTC. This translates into CATSRGLGQGGYNEQFF.

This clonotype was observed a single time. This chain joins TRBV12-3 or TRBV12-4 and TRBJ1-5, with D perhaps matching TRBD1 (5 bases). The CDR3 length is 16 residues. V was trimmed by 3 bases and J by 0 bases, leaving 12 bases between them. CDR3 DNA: TGTGCCAGCAGTTTGGTCGGGGCCGCTAGCAATCAGCCCCAGCATTTT. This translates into CASSLVGAASNQPQHF.

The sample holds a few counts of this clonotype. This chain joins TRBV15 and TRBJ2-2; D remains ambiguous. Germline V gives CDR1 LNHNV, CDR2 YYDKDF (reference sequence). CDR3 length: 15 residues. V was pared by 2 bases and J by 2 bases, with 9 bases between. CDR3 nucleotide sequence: TGTGCCACCAGCAGATCCTCGACTAACACCGGGGAGCTGTTTTTT. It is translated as CATSRSSTNTGELFF.

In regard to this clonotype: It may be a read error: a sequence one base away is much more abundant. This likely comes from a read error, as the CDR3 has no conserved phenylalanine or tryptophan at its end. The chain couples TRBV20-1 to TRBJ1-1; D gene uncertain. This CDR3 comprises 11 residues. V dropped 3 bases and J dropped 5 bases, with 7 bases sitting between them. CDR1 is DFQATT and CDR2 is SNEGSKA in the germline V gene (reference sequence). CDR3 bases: TGCAGTGCTAGCGATAGGACTGAAGCTTTCCTT. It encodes CSASDRTEAFL.

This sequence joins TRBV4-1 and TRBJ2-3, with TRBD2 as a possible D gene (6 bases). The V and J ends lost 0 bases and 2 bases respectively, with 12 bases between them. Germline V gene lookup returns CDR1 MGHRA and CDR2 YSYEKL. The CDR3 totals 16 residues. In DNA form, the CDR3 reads TGCGCCAGCAGCCAAGAAGGTAGCGGATACACAGATACGCAGTATTTT. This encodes CASSQEGSGYTDTQYF.

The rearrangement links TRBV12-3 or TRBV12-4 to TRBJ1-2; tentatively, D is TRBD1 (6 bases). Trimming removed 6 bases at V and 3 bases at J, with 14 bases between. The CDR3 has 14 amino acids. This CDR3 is CASRAGDWDYGYTF. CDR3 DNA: TGTGCCAGCAGAGCAGGGGACTGGGACTATGGCTACACCTTC.

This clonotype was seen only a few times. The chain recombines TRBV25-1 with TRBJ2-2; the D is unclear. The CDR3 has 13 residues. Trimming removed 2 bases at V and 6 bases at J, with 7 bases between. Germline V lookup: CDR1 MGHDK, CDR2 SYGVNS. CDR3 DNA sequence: TGTGCCAGCAGTGAAGGCAGGCCCGGGGAGCTGTTTTTT. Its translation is CASSEGRPGELFF.

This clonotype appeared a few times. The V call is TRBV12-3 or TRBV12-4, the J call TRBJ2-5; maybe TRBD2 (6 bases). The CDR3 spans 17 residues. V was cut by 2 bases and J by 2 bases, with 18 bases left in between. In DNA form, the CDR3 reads TGTGCCAGCAGTTTAAACTTCGGGGGAGGAGGGCAAGAGACCCAGTACTTC. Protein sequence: CASSLNFGGGGQETQYF.

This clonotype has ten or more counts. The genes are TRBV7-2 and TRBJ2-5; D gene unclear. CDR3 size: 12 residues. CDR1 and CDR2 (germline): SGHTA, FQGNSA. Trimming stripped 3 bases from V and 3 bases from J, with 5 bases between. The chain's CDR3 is CASSFQEETQYF. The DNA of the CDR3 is TGTGCCAGCAGCTTCCAGGAAGAGACCCAGTACTTC.

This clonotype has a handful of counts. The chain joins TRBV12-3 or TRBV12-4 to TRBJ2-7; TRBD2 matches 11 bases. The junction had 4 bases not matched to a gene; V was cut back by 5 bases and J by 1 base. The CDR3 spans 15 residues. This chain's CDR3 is CASSPGLAESYEQYF. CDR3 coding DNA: TGTGCCAGCAGTCCGGGACTAGCGGAGTCCTACGAGCAGTACTTC.

As DNA, the CDR3 is TGCGCCAGCAGACTACTTATACTTTATGCGAACACCGGGGAGCTGTTTTTT. The encoded protein is CASRLLILYANTGELFF. The V call is TRBV5-1, the J call TRBJ2-2, with no clear D. V dropped 5 bases and J dropped 0 bases, with 17 bases sitting between them. CDR1 is SGHRS, CDR2 YFSETQ, per germline. The CDR3 is 17 amino acids.

CDR3 DNA sequence: TGTGCCAGCAGTCCGCCCGTACGGACTGAAGCTTTCTTT. It codes for CASSPPVRTEAFF. The rearrangement joins TRBV28 to TRBJ1-1; D not resolved. The ends were cut back, 5 bases at V and 5 bases at J, with 12 bases in the middle. This CDR3 region has 13 residues. CDR1 and CDR2 from the germline V gene are MDHEN and SYDVKM.

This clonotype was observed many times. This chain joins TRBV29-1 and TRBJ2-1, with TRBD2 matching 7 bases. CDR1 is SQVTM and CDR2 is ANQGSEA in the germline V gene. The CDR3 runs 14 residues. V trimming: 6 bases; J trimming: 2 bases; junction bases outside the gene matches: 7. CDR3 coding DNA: TGCAGCGTCGACCTAGCGGCTACCTACAATGAGCAGTTCTTC. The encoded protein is CSVDLAATYNEQFF.

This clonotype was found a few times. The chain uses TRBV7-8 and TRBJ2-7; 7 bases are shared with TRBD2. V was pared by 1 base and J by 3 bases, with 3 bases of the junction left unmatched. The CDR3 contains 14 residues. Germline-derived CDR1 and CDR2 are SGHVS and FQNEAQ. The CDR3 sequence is CASSLGLADYEQYF. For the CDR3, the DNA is TGTGCCAGCAGCTTAGGTCTAGCGGACTACGAGCAGTACTTC. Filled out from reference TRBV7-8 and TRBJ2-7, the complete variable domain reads GAGVSQSPRYKVAKRGQDVALRCDPISGHVSLFWYQQALGQGPEFLTYFQNEAQLDKSGLPSDRFFAERPEGSVSTLKIQRTQQEDSAVYLCASSLGLADYEQYFGPGTRLTVT.

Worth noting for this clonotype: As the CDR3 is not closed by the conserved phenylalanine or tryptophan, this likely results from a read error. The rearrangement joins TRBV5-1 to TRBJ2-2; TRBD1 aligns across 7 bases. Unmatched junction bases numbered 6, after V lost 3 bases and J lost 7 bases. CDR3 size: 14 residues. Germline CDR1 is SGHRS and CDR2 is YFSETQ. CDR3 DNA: TGCGCCAGCAGCTACCTTGACAGGGACGGGGAGCTGTTTTAT. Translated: CASSYLDRDGELFY.

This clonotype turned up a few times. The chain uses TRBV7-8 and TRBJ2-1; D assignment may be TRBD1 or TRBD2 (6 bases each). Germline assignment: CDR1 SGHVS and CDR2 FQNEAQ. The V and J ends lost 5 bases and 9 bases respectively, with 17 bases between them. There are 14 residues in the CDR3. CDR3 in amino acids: CASSLTTGAVEQFF. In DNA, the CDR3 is TGTGCCAGCAGCCTGACGACGGGGGCGGTTGAGCAGTTCTTC.

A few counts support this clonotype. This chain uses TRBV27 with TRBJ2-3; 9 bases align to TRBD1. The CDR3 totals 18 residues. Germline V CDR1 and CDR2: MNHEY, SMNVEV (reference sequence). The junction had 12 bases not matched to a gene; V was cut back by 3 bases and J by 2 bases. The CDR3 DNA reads TGTGCCAGCAGTTTGGGTCCGTGGGACAGGGCCATCACAGATACGCAGTATTTT. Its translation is CASSLGPWDRAITDTQYF.

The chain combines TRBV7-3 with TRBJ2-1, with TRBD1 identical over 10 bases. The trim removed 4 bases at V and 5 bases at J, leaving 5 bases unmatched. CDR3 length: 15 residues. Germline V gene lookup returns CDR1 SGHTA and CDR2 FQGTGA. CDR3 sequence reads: CASSSTGGANNEQFF. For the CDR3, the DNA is TGTGCCAGCAGCTCGACAGGGGGCGCCAACAATGAGCAGTTCTTC.

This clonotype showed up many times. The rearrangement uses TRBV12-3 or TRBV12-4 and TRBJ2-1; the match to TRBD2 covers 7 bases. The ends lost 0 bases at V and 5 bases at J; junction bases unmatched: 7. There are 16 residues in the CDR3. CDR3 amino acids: CASSLARRLAHNEQFF. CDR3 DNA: TGTGCCAGCAGTTTAGCGAGGAGACTAGCTCACAATGAGCAGTTCTTC.